Each of the 26 T cell receptor beta chains below was sequenced from the same sample in a study of blood T cell repertoires in COVID-19. Clones were read by immunoSEQ multiplex PCR, and TCRdb kept only the in-frame ones, dropping some. The sample consists of approximately 72,000 clones, around 85% of them appearing once. Material for sequencing was peripheral blood. These receptors all stem from a woman over 75 with active or convalescent COVID-19.

J is TRBJ2-3 and V is TRBV6-6; 9 nucleotides align to TRBD1. CDR1 is MNHNY, CDR2 SVGAGI, per germline (reference sequence). CDR3 length equals 16 residues. Trimming at V came to 4 bases and at J to 3 bases, leaving 8 bases not matched to a gene. This CDR3 reads CASSFGGTGTTDTQYF. CDR3 in DNA: TGTGCCAGCAGTTTCGGGGGGACAGGGACTACAGATACGCAGTATTTT.

This clone was observed once. This rearrangement joins TRBV3-1 (or the pseudogene TRBV3-2) to TRBJ2-7; the match to TRBD1 covers 7 bases. Losses at the gene ends were 1 base for V and 2 bases for J; bases not matched to a gene: 8. The CDR3 loop spans 16 amino acids. Germline-derived CDR1 and CDR2 are LGHDT and YNNKEL (reference sequence). In nucleotides, the CDR3 is TGTGCCAGCAGCCAAGTATGGGGGACAGCCACCTACGAGCAGTACTTC. The encoded protein is CASSQVWGTATYEQYF.

The chain uses TRBV6-1 and TRBJ1-2, with 7 bases matching TRBD1. V lost 10 bases and J lost 6; bases outside the gene matches: 17. This CDR3 comprises 15 residues. Germline V gene data show CDR1 as MNHNS and CDR2 as SASEGT. For the CDR3, the DNA is TGTGCCACCCATCGTGTGGGACAGAAGGAGGATGGCTACACCTTC. Protein: CATHRVGQKEDGYTF.

The count of this clone is one. The genes are TRBV30 and TRBJ1-1; D uncertain. With 0 bases removed from V and 1 base from J, the gap between germline ends came to 6 bases. The CDR3 length is 13 residues. CDR1 GTSNPN and CDR2 SVGIG come from the germline V gene (reference sequence). CDR3 protein: CAWSVRRNTEAFF. CDR3 in DNA: TGTGCCTGGAGTGTTCGGAGGAACACTGAAGCTTTCTTT.

This chain joins TRBV19 and TRBJ1-1, with D maybe TRBD1 (6 bases). Germline values: CDR1 LNHDA, CDR2 SQIVND (reference sequence). The V end was cut by 6 bases, the J end by 4 bases, with 18 bases between. This CDR3 has 15 amino acids. CDR3 nucleotide sequence: TGTGCCAGTAGCCGCTGGGACATGCTAAGCACTGAAGCTTTCTTT. Protein: CASSRWDMLSTEAFF.

The V call is TRBV30, the J call TRBJ2-2, with a possible D match to TRBD1 (6 bases). Germline-derived CDR1 and CDR2 are GTSNPN and SVGIG (reference sequence). The germline V and J ends were trimmed by 4 bases and 6 bases, with 12 bases remaining between them. The CDR3 has 13 amino acids. The CDR3 bases are TGTGCCTGGAACAGGGTGGGGGCCGGGGAGCTGTTTTTT. Encoded protein: CAWNRVGAGELFF.

This rearrangement joins TRBV7-2 to TRBJ1-2, with TRBD1 matching over 7 bases. V dropped 1 base and J dropped 7; count of bases not matched to a gene: 9. Germline V gives CDR1 SGHTA, CDR2 FQGNSA. This CDR3 region has 15 residues. The CDR3 spells CASSLDRTGGGGYTF. CDR3 bases: TGTGCCAGCAGCTTAGATAGGACAGGAGGCGGTGGCTACACCTTC.

The V call is TRBV2, the J call TRBJ1-1; possible D gene TRBD1, 5 bases. The germline V gene encodes CDR1 SNHLY and CDR2 FYNNEI. The germline V and J ends were trimmed by 7 bases and 2 bases, with 17 bases remaining between them. The CDR3 spans 15 residues. CDR3 DNA sequence: TGTGCCAGCATCCGAACCAGGGCTCTTAACACTGAAGCTTTCTTT. Amino acid sequence: CASIRTRALNTEAFF. The full variable domain, completed using reference TRBV2 and TRBJ1-1, is EPEVTQTPSHQVTQMGQEVILRCVPISNHLYFYWYRQILGQKVEFLVSFYNNEISEKSEIFDDQFSVERPDGSNFTLKIRSTKLEDSAMYFCASIRTRALNTEAFFGQGTRLTVV.

The chain is built from TRBV7-8 and TRBJ2-7; a possible D gene is TRBD2 (5 bases). This CDR3 has 14 amino acids. Germline CDR1 SGHVS, CDR2 FQNEAQ. V was shortened by 5 bases and J by 0 bases, with 11 bases between the two germline ends. The CDR3 DNA reads TGTGCCAGCAGCCCGGAGGAGAGCTCCTACGAGCAGTACTTC. Protein sequence: CASSPEESSYEQYF.

The chain is built from TRBV11-2 and TRBJ1-5; unclear D gene. CDR3 size: 13 residues. Trimming pared 3 bases from V and 6 bases from J, leaving 9 bases between. CDR1 and CDR2 from the germline V gene are SGHAT and FQNNGV. The CDR3 reads CASSFDYGQPQHF. CDR3 nucleotide sequence: TGTGCCAGCAGCTTTGATTACGGTCAGCCCCAGCATTTT.

The chain links TRBV6-1 to TRBJ1-2; a possible D gene is TRBD1 (5 bases). Germline loops: CDR1 MNHNS, CDR2 SASEGT. The germline V and J ends were trimmed by 2 bases and 3 bases, with 22 bases remaining between them. The CDR3 contains 18 residues. CDR3 nucleotides: TGTGCCAGCAGTGAATATGTAGATGTGGGGCTCTTTTACTATGGCTACACCTTC. Translating it yields CASSEYVDVGLFYYGYTF.

This clone was recorded a few times. This chain uses TRBV4-2 with TRBJ1-2; TRBD1 matches 7 bases. V lost 5 bases, J lost 4 bases, and 22 bases stayed unmatched. Germline V gene sequence: CDR1 LGHNA, CDR2 YNFKEQ. The CDR3 has 19 amino acids. The CDR3 loop is CASSSQVRDSGYRSYGYTF. The CDR3 nucleotides are TGTGCCAGCAGCTCACAAGTCCGGGACAGTGGATATCGGAGCTATGGCTACACCTTC.

The chain uses TRBV7-2 and TRBJ1-5; D gene unclear. The V end was cut by 5 bases, the J end by 3 bases, with 11 bases between. Germline V gives CDR1 SGHTA, CDR2 FQGNSA. The CDR3 covers 14 residues. The CDR3 DNA sequence: TGTGCCAGCAGCATAAACGGGTACAATCAGCCCCAGCATTTT. Protein: CASSINGYNQPQHF. Filled out from reference TRBV7-2 and TRBJ1-5, the complete variable domain reads GAGVSQSPSNKVTEKGKDVELRCDPISGHTALYWYRQSLGQGLEFLIYFQGNSAPDKSGLPSDRFSAERTGGSVSTLTIQRTQQEDSAVYLCASSINGYNQPQHFGDGTRLSIL.

This sequence joins TRBV7-9 and TRBJ2-7, with TRBD2 as a possible D gene (6 bases). CDR1 is SEHNR, CDR2 FQNEAQ, per germline (reference sequence). The CDR3 extends over 13 amino acids. Trimming removed 7 bases at V and 4 bases at J, with 14 bases between. DNA of the CDR3: TGTGCCAGCACCGGAGGGGTTACTTACGAGCAGTACTTC. Its protein is CASTGGVTYEQYF.

The J gene is TRBJ1-3, the V gene TRBV5-4; D gene ambiguous. With 0 bases removed from V and 4 bases from J, the gap between germline ends came to 11 bases. This CDR3 comprises 15 residues. The germline V gene has CDR1 SGHNT and CDR2 YYREEE (reference sequence). The CDR3 reads CASSLDPTAGNTIYF. CDR3 coding DNA: TGTGCCAGCAGCTTGGACCCAACAGCCGGAAACACCATATATTTT.

This clone appeared a single time. This chain joins TRBV14 and TRBJ1-4; 7 positions agree with TRBD1. The germline CDR1 and CDR2 sequences are SGHDN and FVKESK. The J segment lost 2 bases and the V segment lost 0 bases, leaving 9 bases of the junction unmatched. This CDR3 is built from 18 residues. CDR3 coding DNA: TGTGCCAGCAGCCAAGAGGGGGCACAGGGGTTGACTAATGAAAAACTGTTTTTT. As protein: CASSQEGAQGLTNEKLFF.

The chain uses TRBV5-6 and TRBJ1-1, with D possibly being TRBD1 (6 bases). CDR1 is SGHDT and CDR2 is YYEEEE in the germline V gene. This CDR3 has 15 amino acids. Trimming removed 2 bases from V and 3 bases from J, with 14 bases in between. The CDR3 region has the DNA TGTGCCAGCAGCTTTATAGTCAACAGGGACACTGAAGCTTTCTTT. This encodes CASSFIVNRDTEAFF.

The genes are TRBV11-3 and TRBJ1-2, with a possible D match to TRBD1 (6 bases). The CDR3 contains 12 residues. Trimming stripped 4 bases from V and 5 bases from J, with 8 bases between. Germline V gene sequence: CDR1 SGHNT, CDR2 YENEEA. DNA for the CDR3: TGTGCCAGCAGCTCACAGGGATATGGCTACACCTTC. Protein sequence: CASSSQGYGYTF.

The rearrangement links TRBV15 to TRBJ1-2; D is perhaps TRBD1 (5 bases). The CDR3 is 14 amino acids. Trimming left V 2 bases short and J 7 bases short, with 14 bases between. Germline V lookup: CDR1 LNHNV, CDR2 YYDKDF (reference sequence). As DNA, the CDR3 is TGTGCCACCAGCAGAACCCAGGGCGCCGGTGGCTACACCTTC. It yields the protein CATSRTQGAGGYTF.

CDR3 nucleotide sequence: TGTGCCAGCAGCAAACAAACCCACAGGGTGAGTTCACCCCTCCACTTT. Translation gives CASSKQTHRVSSPLHF. The chain uses TRBV21-1 and TRBJ1-6; TRBD1, the table's D call, lacks a check against the DNA. TRBV21-1 has pseudogene status. This CDR3 is 16 amino acids long.

This clone was detected once. V usage is TRBV6-4 and J usage is TRBJ1-1, with TRBD1 as a possible D gene (5 bases). V lost 2 bases and J 8 bases, leaving 9 bases between the germline ends. Germline V gene sequence: CDR1 MRHNA, CDR2 SNTAGT. CDR3 length: 12 residues. The CDR3 here is CASSDGGSEAFF. CDR3 bases: TGTGCCAGCAGTGACGGGGGGTCGGAAGCTTTCTTT.

This clone showed up just a few times. The chain is built from TRBV27 and TRBJ1-2; no firm D call. The CDR3 loop spans 14 amino acids. The germline gives CDR1 MNHEY, CDR2 SMNVEV (reference sequence). Trimming pared 2 bases from V and 4 bases from J, leaving 11 bases between. Here the CDR3 reads CASSLHPISYGYTF. In nucleotides, the CDR3 is TGTGCCAGCAGTTTACATCCTATTAGCTATGGCTACACCTTC.

The chain combines TRBV19 with TRBJ1-1, with 10 nucleotides matching TRBD1. The J segment lost 1 base and the V segment lost 5 bases, leaving 1 base of the junction unmatched. The CDR3 contains 14 residues. From germline, CDR1 is LNHDA and CDR2 SQIVND (reference sequence). DNA of the CDR3: TGTGCCAGTAGTGACAGGGGGCGGAACACTGAAGCTTTCTTT. This translates into CASSDRGRNTEAFF.

This rearrangement joins TRBV9 to TRBJ2-3; 8 bases map to TRBD2. V was pared by 3 bases and J by 5 bases, with 8 bases of the junction left unmatched. The CDR3 runs 15 residues. Looked up from germline, CDR1 is SGDLS and CDR2 is YYNGEE. In nucleotides, the CDR3 is TGTGCCAGCAGCGATAGCGGGGTCCTACAAGATACGCAGTATTTT. Protein product: CASSDSGVLQDTQYF.

The gene calls are TRBV28 and TRBJ1-2; D possibly corresponds to TRBD1 (5 bases). Germline V CDR1 and CDR2: MDHEN, SYDVKM. The CDR3 is 13 amino acids. Trimming stripped 6 bases from V and 11 bases from J, with 19 bases between. CDR3 amino acids: CASSSSLQGGYTF. CDR3 sequence (DNA): TGTGCCAGCAGCTCCTCGCTCCAGGGAGGGTACACCTTC.

CDR3 nucleotide sequence: TGTGCCAGCAGTGGAGGGCGCGGGGGGAACTCTGGGGCCAACGTCCTGACTTTC. It encodes CASSGGRGGNSGANVLTF. This chain joins TRBV2 and TRBJ2-6; 8 bases match TRBD2. The germline V gene encodes CDR1 SNHLY and CDR2 FYNNEI. The V segment lost 4 bases and the J segment 0 bases; nucleotides outside the gene matches: 8. The CDR3 extends over 18 amino acids.